These 9 T cell receptor beta chains came from one sample sequenced in a study of blood T cell repertoires in COVID-19 (dated by TCRdb to 2018 to 2021). The method behind the library was the immunoSEQ multiplex PCR assay. TCRdb holds this immuneACCESS table with in-frame rearrangements only. Some clones are missing; in checked studies, unresolved V genes explain under half, and the rest has no known cause. This sample has about 120,000 clones in its table, and approximately 80% of those were observed once. Approximately 7% of the sample lies in the top ten. The specimen was peripheral blood. The receptors stem from a man in his 70s with active or convalescent COVID-19.

The J gene is TRBJ2-7, the V gene TRBV5-1; 11 positions match TRBD1. The CDR3 runs 15 residues. From germline, CDR1 is SGHRS and CDR2 YFSETQ. Trimming removed 3 bases from V and 2 bases from J; junction bases left unmatched: 4. The DNA of the CDR3 is TGCGCCAGCAGCTCAGGGACAGGGGGTCCCTACGAGCAGTACTTC. It encodes CASSSGTGGPYEQYF.

CDR3 loop: CATGRRAGVETQYF. The DNA of the CDR3 is TGTGCCACGGGGAGGAGGGCGGGAGTCGAGACCCAGTACTTC. The chain couples TRBV15 to TRBJ2-5, with TRBD2 matching over 7 bases. V was clipped by 9 bases and J by 5 bases; unmatched bases: 12. The CDR3 is made up of 14 amino acids. CDR1 LNHNV and CDR2 YYDKDF come from the germline V gene (reference sequence). Combining the CDR3 with reference TRBV15 and TRBJ2-5 gives the whole variable domain DAMVIQNPRYQVTQFGKPVTLSCSQTLNHNVMYWYQQKSSQAPKLLFHYYDKDFNNEADTPDNFQSRRPNTSFCFLDIRSPGLGDTAMYLCATGRRAGVETQYFGPGTRLLVL.

This chain links TRBV9 with TRBJ2-3, with 9 bases that match TRBD1. In germline, CDR1 is SGDLS, CDR2 YYNGEE. The CDR3 is made up of 14 amino acids. Trimming removed 3 bases from V and 4 bases from J; junction bases left unmatched: 3. In DNA, the CDR3 is TGTGCCAGCAGCGCCGGGACAGGGCCAGATACGCAGTATTTT. Amino acid sequence: CASSAGTGPDTQYF. Using reference TRBV9 and TRBJ2-3 for the parts outside the CDR3, the full variable domain is DSGVTQTPKHLITATGQRVTLRCSPRSGDLSVYWYQQSLDQGLQFLIQYYNGEERAKGNILERFSAQQFPDLHSELNLSSLELGDSALYFCASSAGTGPDTQYFGPGTRLTVL.

This clone has only a few counts. The chain recombines TRBV9 with TRBJ1-5; D may be TRBD1 (5 bases). Trimming removed 7 bases from V and 1 base from J, with 6 bases in between. The germline V gene encodes CDR1 SGDLS and CDR2 YYNGEE. This CDR3 spans 12 amino acids. CDR3 sequence: CASGASNQPQHF. CDR3 bases: TGTGCCAGCGGGGCGAGCAATCAGCCCCAGCATTTT.

The chain joins TRBV5-1 to TRBJ1-1, with D possibly TRBD1 on 6 matching bases. CDR1 is SGHRS and CDR2 is YFSETQ in the germline V gene. The CDR3 is made up of 12 amino acids. Trimming took 2 bases from V and 5 from J, leaving 7 bases between them. CDR3 residues: CASSFQGTEAFF. The CDR3 region has the DNA TGCGCCAGCAGCTTTCAGGGGACTGAAGCTTTCTTT.

This chain connects TRBV19 to TRBJ1-1, with a tentative D call TRBD1 (5 bases). The length of the CDR3 is 13 residues. The ends were cut back, 7 bases at V and 0 bases at J, with 9 bases in the middle. Germline lookup yields CDR1 LNHDA and CDR2 SQIVND (reference sequence). The CDR3 DNA is TGTGCCAGTACCGGCAGGGTGAACACTGAAGCTTTCTTT. This sequence encodes CASTGRVNTEAFF.

For this clone: Other DNA sequences from this sample encode an identical CDR3 as well. CDR3 sequence (DNA): TGCGCCAGCAGCCCAGGGACTAGCGGTCAAGAGACCCAGTACTTC. This codes for CASSPGTSGQETQYF. The chain links TRBV5-1 to TRBJ2-5; 11 positions match TRBD2. The germline CDR1 and CDR2 sequences are SGHRS and YFSETQ. With 4 bases clipped from V and 2 bases from J, the junction kept 4 bases outside the gene matches. The CDR3 contains 15 residues.

The chain combines TRBV5-4 with TRBJ1-1, with 10 bases matching TRBD1. The CDR3 spans 18 residues. The J segment lost 1 base and the V segment lost 7 bases, leaving 16 bases of the junction unmatched. From germline, CDR1 is SGHNT and CDR2 YYREEE (reference sequence). CDR3 DNA: TGTGCCAGCGGCGCGGGGGACAGGGGCAGAAGGGGGAACACTGAAGCTTTCTTT. It translates to CASGAGDRGRRGNTEAFF.

The CDR3 DNA reads TGTGCCAGCAGTTCCGGGACAGGGGCAGGGCAGCCCCAGCATTTT. Protein: CASSSGTGAGQPQHF. V and J are TRBV27 and TRBJ1-5; 10 bases fit TRBD1. The CDR3 is 15 amino acids. Germline V gene data show CDR1 as MNHEY and CDR2 as SMNVEV (reference sequence). V lost 4 bases, J lost 7 bases, and 7 bases stayed unmatched.